This TCR beta chain comes out of a study of blood T cell repertoires in COVID-19. Study details: The samples span acute and convalescent COVID-19 from the United States, Italy and Spain. In each case, the material was cDNA or gDNA derived from T cells, B-cell-depleted T cells, or PBMCs.

Trimming left V 1 base short and J 1 base short, with 4 bases between. The V gene's germline CDR1 is SGHAT and CDR2 FQNNGV. CDR3 length equals 13 residues. Original processing methods: Using reference gene primer amplification, nucleated cell counts were estimated. Sequencing was performed with immunoSEQ multiplex PCR; in TCRdb, only in-frame clones are kept and a portion is missing. Clonal size and the V and J genes are those of that table, whereas D and trimming came from the DNA. The sample records 100,000 to 130,000 clones, 84% being singletons. The chain carries TRBV11-2 and TRBJ1-1; D remains ambiguous. The material sequenced was peripheral blood. The sequence was collected from a human donor in a cohort sampled during active COVID-19. CDR3 nucleotide sequence: TGTGCCAGCAGCTTAGGACAGAACACTGAAGCTTTCTTT. As protein: CASSLGQNTEAFF. The entire variable domain, with the rest obtained from reference TRBV11-2 and TRBJ1-1, is as follows: EAGVAQSPRYKIIEKRQSVAFWCNPISGHATLYWYQQILGQGPKLLIQFQNNGVVDDSQLPKDRFSAERLKGVDSTLKIQPAKLEDSAVYLCASSLGQNTEAFFGQGTRLTVV.